This T cell receptor (beta chain) was profiled in a study of blood T cell repertoires in COVID-19. Study-wide context: Some COVID-19 samples were acute and others convalescent; all came from the United States, Italy and Spain.

With 5 bases removed from V and 5 bases from J, the gap between germline ends came to 21 bases. Germline CDR1 reads SGHVS; CDR2 reads FQNEAQ. CDR3 length: 16 residues. Sequencing was performed with immunoSEQ multiplex PCR; in TCRdb, only in-frame clones are kept and a portion is missing. The sample shows about 480,000 clones, about nine tenths of them seen only once. Patients from Seattle were sampled longitudinally, starting during active infection. This chain uses TRBV7-8 with TRBJ1-2; the D gene is possibly TRBD1 (5 bases). The receptor was derived from a woman aged 45 to 65 with COVID-19, enrolled during active disease. The sample comprised peripheral blood. This chain's CDR3 is CASSTRDSSPGYGYTF. The CDR3 DNA sequence: TGTGCCAGCAGCACCCGGGACTCATCCCCAGGGTATGGCTACACCTTC.